The source of this T cell receptor beta chain is a study of shared clonotypes between healthy human individuals. General study results and limits: Researchers sampled only blood; tissue repertoires likely differ. It was anticipated that sequencing depth would influence how many clonotypes donors shared.

Germline V gene sequence: CDR1 LNHDA, CDR2 SQIVND (reference sequence). Trimming removed 3 bases at V and 5 bases at J, with 14 bases between. CDR3 length: 15 amino acids. As regards this clone: Antigen unknown.

Running of the assay took place at deep level. Generated by immunoSEQ multiplex PCR, the TCRdb table keeps only in-frame clones and is missing some. The sample holds a few million clones; roughly 90% are singletons and the top ten take around 0.35%. This TCR derives from a man aged 18 to 30 in good health. Some clones in this sample may be carry-over from other donors' samples. Material for sequencing was naive CD4+ T cells from PBMCs. As to subset: CD45RA+ positively selected. The chain is built from TRBV19 and TRBJ1-5; possible D gene TRBD1, 6 bases. The DNA for the CDR3 is TGTGCCAGTAGTATCCGACAGGAGACTCATCAGCCCCAGCATTTT. Translating it yields CASSIRQETHQPQHF.